This paragraph reports one TCR beta chain. Its antigen is currently unknown. This specimen belongs to a study of cytomegalovirus exposure and HLA in healthy donors. The study, taken as a whole, reports: Highly shared sequence variants in one cluster were likely a sequencing artifact. A later analysis showed TCR association rates differing by HLA locus, peaking at DRB1 and lowest at HLA-C.

Germline CDR1 is SGHRS and CDR2 is YFSETQ. V lost 3 bases, J lost 0 bases, and 7 bases stayed unmatched. The CDR3 has 16 residues. 60 Vbeta and 13 Jbeta primers were used in PCR. Data came from immunoSEQ multiplex PCR; TCRdb stores just in-frame clones and leaves some out. The sample carries about 140,000 clones, about 77% recorded once. The receptor was isolated from a male donor in good health and CMV-seronegative. V is TRBV5-1 and J is TRBJ2-7; TRBD1 aligns across 9 bases. Sample: PBMCs. CDR3 nucleotides: TGCGCCAGCAGCTCCCGGGACAGGGTCGACTCCTACGAGCAGTACTTC. This sequence encodes CASSSRDRVDSYEQYF.